The 15 T cell receptor beta chains in this list originate from one sample, sequenced in a study of T cell repertoires in cytomegalovirus infection (dated 2019 in TCRdb). The instrument given in TCRdb is Illumina HiSeq 1500. TCRdb reran the public reads through fastp at Q25 and MiXCR, keeping productive beta chains. Every CDR3 protein is listed once, alongside the most common genes and DNA of its rows. The sample table records 200,000 or so distinct CDR3 sequences; about 20% of these occur just once. The leading ten clones occupy around 3.1% of the sample. Sequencing was done on a sample of PBMCs. The source is a human donor in good health (CMV status not recorded). Some clones in this sample may be carry-over from other donors' samples.

A remark on this clonotype: This sequence may be a read error, since a much larger clone differs from it by one base. The chain recombines TRBV7-2 with TRBJ2-1; D might be TRBD2 (5 bases). Per germline, CDR1 SGHTA and CDR2 FQGNSA. The CDR3 has 12 residues. The CDR3 is CASGLARLEQFF. The DNA of the CDR3 is TGTGCCAGCGGCTTAGCGCGTCTTGAGCAGTTCTTC.

The sample holds a few counts of this clonotype. The J gene is TRBJ1-5, the V gene TRBV6-6, with a weak D call TRBD1 (6 bases). The CDR3 totals 14 residues. CDR1 is MNHNY and CDR2 is SVGAGI in the germline V gene (reference sequence). Between the trimmed V and J ends, which lost 2 bases and 3 bases, there was a span of 8 bases. CDR3 sequence reads: CASSYGTINQPQHF. CDR3 sequence (DNA): TGTGCCAGCAGTTACGGGACAATCAATCAGCCCCAGCATTTT.

The rearrangement joins TRBV7-8 to TRBJ2-7, with 11 bases identical to TRBD2. The CDR3 runs 16 residues. V trimming: 2 bases; J trimming: 4 bases; junction bases outside the gene matches: 7. Per the germline V gene, CDR1 is SGHVS and CDR2 is FQNEAQ. In DNA, the CDR3 is TGTGCCAGCAGCTTAAACCCTAGCGGGGGGCCATACGAGCAGTACTTC. Amino acids: CASSLNPSGGPYEQYF.

This clonotype was found many times. This chain joins TRBV11-3 and TRBJ2-1; D not resolved. Germline values: CDR1 SGHNT, CDR2 YENEEA. V was pared by 4 bases and J by 2 bases, with 18 bases between. The CDR3 consists of 17 residues. CDR3 nucleotide sequence: TGTGCCAGCAGCTCGACCAGGCAGAGGCAGACCTACAATGAGCAGTTCTTC. Its translation is CASSSTRQRQTYNEQFF.

This clonotype showed up just a few times. The chain links TRBV6-8 to TRBJ2-3; no definite D call. The germline V gene has CDR1 MNHGY and CDR2 SAAAGT. Trimming shortened V by 5 bases and J by 1 base, and 7 bases separated the two germline ends. This CDR3 is 13 amino acids long. The CDR3 DNA follows: TGTGCCAGCAGTCTCTTGGGCACAGATACGCAGTATTTT. Protein sequence: CASSLLGTDTQYF.

This clonotype was seen a handful of times. The rearrangement links TRBV20-1 to TRBJ2-1, with a tentative D call TRBD2 (5 bases). Germline CDR1 is DFQATT and CDR2 is SNEGSKA (reference sequence). Trimming took 0 bases from V and 0 from J, leaving 12 bases between them. The CDR3 is 16 residues long. The CDR3 nucleotides read TGCAGTGCTAGAGAGAAATATGCGGGCTCCTACAATGAGCAGTTCTTC. Translating it yields CSAREKYAGSYNEQFF.

Worth noting for this clonotype: Given a much more abundant clone one base away, this may be a read error. The CDR3: CASPSYAGGLFF. CDR3 DNA: TGTGCCAGCCCTTCCTACGCCGGGGGGCTGTTTTTT. This chain links TRBV19 with TRBJ2-2; D is possibly TRBD2 (6 bases). Germline CDR1 LNHDA, CDR2 SQIVND (reference sequence). The CDR3 is 12 residues long.

The V and J genes are TRBV15 and TRBJ2-3, with 10 bases identical to TRBD2. This CDR3 region has 18 residues. Germline CDR1 LNHNV, CDR2 YYDKDF (reference sequence). With V trimmed by 3 bases and J by 2 bases, 11 bases remained unmatched. CDR3 sequence reads: CATSSRGIAGGLTDTQYF. As DNA, the CDR3 is TGTGCCACCAGCAGTCGGGGGATAGCGGGAGGCCTCACAGATACGCAGTATTTT.

This clonotype was observed a few times. The V call is TRBV11-3, the J call TRBJ1-1; tentative D call: TRBD1 (6 bases). CDR3 length equals 15 residues. The germline V and J ends were trimmed by 3 bases and 1 base, with 12 bases remaining between them. Looked up from germline, CDR1 is SGHNT and CDR2 is YENEEA. CDR3 region: CASSLSTGPNTEAFF. The CDR3 DNA reads as TGTGCCAGCAGCTTGAGTACAGGGCCGAACACTGAAGCTTTCTTT. The full variable domain, completed using reference TRBV11-3 and TRBJ1-1, is EAGVVQSPRYKIIEKKQPVAFWCNPISGHNTLYWYLQNLGQGPELLIRYENEEAVDDSQLPKDRFSAERLKGVDSTLKIQPAELGDSAVYLCASSLSTGPNTEAFFGQGTRLTVV.

V usage is TRBV28 and J usage is TRBJ2-1, with D possibly TRBD2 on 6 matching bases. The CDR3 consists of 14 residues. Trimming left V 5 bases short and J 7 bases short, with 15 bases between. Germline V gene sequence: CDR1 MDHEN, CDR2 SYDVKM. CDR3 sequence: CASSPHSGWNEQFF. CDR3 DNA sequence: TGTGCCAGCAGTCCCCATAGCGGATGGAATGAGCAGTTCTTC.

This clonotype was recorded at least ten times. V gene TRBV28 combines with J gene TRBJ2-7; possibly TRBD1 for D (5 bases). The CDR3 length is 13 residues. Germline values: CDR1 MDHEN, CDR2 SYDVKM. V was shortened by 2 bases and J by 5 bases, with 10 bases between the two germline ends. The CDR3 region is CASSLISRDEQYF. In DNA, the CDR3 is TGTGCCAGCAGTTTAATTTCCAGGGACGAGCAGTACTTC.

V and J are TRBV12-3 or TRBV12-4 and TRBJ2-7; 7 nucleotides line up with TRBD2. V lost 2 bases and J lost 7; bases outside the gene matches: 5. The length of the CDR3 is 13 residues. For the CDR3, the DNA is TGTGCCAGCAGTTTACTAGCGGAGAAGGAGCAGTACTTC. As protein: CASSLLAEKEQYF.

The V and J genes are TRBV19 and TRBJ1-5; D remains ambiguous. The V end lost 1 base, the J end lost 4 bases, and 11 bases lay between the germline ends. The CDR3 spans 15 residues. The germline gives CDR1 LNHDA, CDR2 SQIVND (reference sequence). CDR3 nucleotide sequence: TGTGCCAGTAGTATAGGAGGCATTCGGAATCAGCCCCAGCATTTT. Translation gives CASSIGGIRNQPQHF.

The chain joins TRBV7-8 to TRBJ1-1; unclear D gene. Germline values: CDR1 SGHVS, CDR2 FQNEAQ. V lost 2 bases, J lost 5 bases, and 6 bases lay in between. The CDR3 spans 12 residues. The chain's CDR3 is CASSLYRTEAFF. Written as DNA, the CDR3 is TGTGCCAGCAGCTTATATAGGACTGAAGCTTTCTTT.

This clonotype occurred many times. The V and J genes are TRBV7-2 and TRBJ2-7; D not resolved. CDR1 is SGHTA and CDR2 is FQGNSA in the germline V gene. The CDR3 length is 11 residues. Trimming removed 1 base from V and 9 bases from J, with 7 bases in between. This CDR3 reads CASSLDAGQYF. The DNA for the CDR3 is TGTGCCAGCAGCTTAGACGCCGGGCAGTACTTC.